In this sample, the clone carrying this T cell receptor beta chain turned up a few times. The antigen remains unidentified. V was cut by 4 bases and J by 7 bases, with 8 bases left in between. Germline V CDR1 and CDR2: SGHKS, YYEKEE (reference sequence). The CDR3 loop spans 11 amino acids. The data were taken from a study of early T cells in non-severe SARS-CoV-2 infection. About the research overall: It was bulk RNA from unsorted whole blood that was sequenced, and the chains were unpaired. Points from the study as a whole: Reliance on VDJdb matching favored anti-spike CD8 responses; private and CD4 specificities were missed.

Individually, cDNA molecules had unique molecular identifiers attached to them. TCRdb fed the 5' RACE reads into MiXCR, producing one record per CDR3 protein. The data hold fewer than 80,000 distinct CDR3 sequences, with approximately 4.6% observed a single time. The TCR was taken from an adult who was a healthcare worker with PCR-confirmed SARS-CoV-2 infection or an uninfected control (not recorded which). The donor label of this sample is uncertain. Sample: whole blood, taken at baseline. The gene calls are TRBV5-5 and TRBJ1-1; D is undetermined. Written as DNA, the CDR3 is TGTGCCAGCAGCGTTGCCCTTGAAGCTTTCTTT. This encodes CASSVALEAFF.